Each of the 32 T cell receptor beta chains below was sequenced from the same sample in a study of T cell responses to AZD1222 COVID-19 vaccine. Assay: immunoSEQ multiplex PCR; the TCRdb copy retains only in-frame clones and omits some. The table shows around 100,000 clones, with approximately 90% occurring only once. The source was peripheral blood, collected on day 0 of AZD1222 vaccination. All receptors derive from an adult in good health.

The CDR3 loop reads CASSSGQPSRYEQYF. CDR3 DNA sequence: TGTGCCAGCTCCTCCGGACAGCCCAGCAGGTACGAGCAGTACTTC. The V and J genes are TRBV18 and TRBJ2-7, with D tentatively TRBD1 (6 bases). Trimming removed 6 bases from V and 4 bases from J, with 19 bases in between. CDR3 length: 15 residues. Germline loops: CDR1 KGHSH, CDR2 LQKENI.

CDR3 DNA: TGCGCCAGCAGCCACCAGGGGACAGGGGAAGGAAACACCATATATTTT. Translated, it gives CASSHQGTGEGNTIYF. The V gene is TRBV4-1, the J gene TRBJ1-3, with 10 nucleotides matching TRBD1. CDR1 and CDR2 (germline): MGHRA, YSYEKL. The CDR3 covers 16 residues. V lost 3 bases to trimming and J lost 4 bases; unmatched junction nucleotides: 6.

The CDR3 spells CASSQDQETRITDTQYF. The CDR3 DNA reads TGTGCCAGCAGCCAAGATCAGGAGACTAGGATCACAGATACGCAGTATTTT. This chain links TRBV3-1 (or the pseudogene TRBV3-2) with TRBJ2-3, with D perhaps matching TRBD2 (6 bases). The germline gives CDR1 LGHDT, CDR2 YNNKEL (reference sequence). V lost 0 bases, J lost 2 bases, and 15 bases lay in between. CDR3 length: 17 amino acids.

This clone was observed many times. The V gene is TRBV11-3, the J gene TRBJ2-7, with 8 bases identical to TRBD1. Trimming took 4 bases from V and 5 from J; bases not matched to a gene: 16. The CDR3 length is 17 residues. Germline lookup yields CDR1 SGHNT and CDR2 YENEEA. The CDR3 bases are TGTGCCAGCAGCTCGACAGTTTTACAGGGGGTTCCCCACGAGCAGTACTTC. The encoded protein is CASSSTVLQGVPHEQYF.

CDR3 nucleotides: TGTGCCAGCAGCTCAGAGGGGGATCGGACTGAAGCTTTCTTT. Its translation: CASSSEGDRTEAFF. The V and J genes are TRBV7-2 and TRBJ1-1; D is perhaps TRBD1 (6 bases). Trimming cost V 4 bases and J 5 bases, with 14 bases left between them. The V gene's germline CDR1 is SGHTA and CDR2 FQGNSA. The CDR3 consists of 14 residues.

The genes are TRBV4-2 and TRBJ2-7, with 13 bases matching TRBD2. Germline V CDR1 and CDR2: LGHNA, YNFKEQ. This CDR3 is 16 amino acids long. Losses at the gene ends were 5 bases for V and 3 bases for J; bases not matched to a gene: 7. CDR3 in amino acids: CASSSQTSGGSYEQYF. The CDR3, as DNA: TGTGCCAGCAGCTCGCAGACTAGCGGGGGGAGCTACGAGCAGTACTTC.

CDR3 DNA sequence: TGTGCCAGCAGCTTAGTTGTGGAGACCCAGTACTTC. It yields the protein CASSLVVETQYF. The V and J genes are TRBV7-2 and TRBJ2-5; D call uncertain. CDR1 SGHTA and CDR2 FQGNSA come from the germline V gene. The CDR3 runs to 12 residues. The V end lost 1 base, the J end lost 5 bases, and 5 bases lay between the germline ends.

The CDR3 coding sequence is TGTGCCACCAGTGGGGGAGGGGATGAAAAACTGTTTTTT. Its translation is CATSGGGDEKLFF. The chain employs TRBV24-1 and TRBJ1-4; D might be TRBD1 (5 bases). Germline V CDR1 and CDR2: KGHDR, SFDVKD. Trimming took off 5 bases at V and 6 bases at J, with 9 bases between the two ends. The CDR3 sequence is 13 residues long.

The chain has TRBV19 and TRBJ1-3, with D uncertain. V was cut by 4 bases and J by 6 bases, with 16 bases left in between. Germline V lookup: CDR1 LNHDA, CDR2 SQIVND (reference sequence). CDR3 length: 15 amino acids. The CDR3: CASSKVGIDLNTIYF. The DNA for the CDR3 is TGTGCCAGTAGTAAGGTCGGGATAGACCTAAACACCATATATTTT.

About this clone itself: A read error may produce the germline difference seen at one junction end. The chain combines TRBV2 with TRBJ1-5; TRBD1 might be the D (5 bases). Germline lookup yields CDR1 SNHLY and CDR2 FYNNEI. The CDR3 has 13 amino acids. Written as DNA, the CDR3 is TGTGCCAGCACTGAAATGGGGGATCAGCCCCAGCATTTT. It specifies CASTEMGDQPQHF.

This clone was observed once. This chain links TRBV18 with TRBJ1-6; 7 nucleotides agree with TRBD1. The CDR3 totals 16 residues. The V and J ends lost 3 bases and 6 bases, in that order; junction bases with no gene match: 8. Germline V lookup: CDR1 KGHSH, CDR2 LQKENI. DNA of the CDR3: TGTGCCAGCTCACCGCTGGGACAGCCAGCTAATTCACCCCTCCACTTT. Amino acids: CASSPLGQPANSPLHF.

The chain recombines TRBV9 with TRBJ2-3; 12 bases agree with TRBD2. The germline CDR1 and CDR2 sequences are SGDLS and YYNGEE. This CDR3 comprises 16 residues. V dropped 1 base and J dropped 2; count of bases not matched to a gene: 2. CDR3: CASSVTSGGPTDTQYF. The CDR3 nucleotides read TGTGCCAGCAGCGTAACTAGCGGGGGGCCCACAGATACGCAGTATTTT. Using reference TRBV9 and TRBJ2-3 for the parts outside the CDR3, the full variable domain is DSGVTQTPKHLITATGQRVTLRCSPRSGDLSVYWYQQSLDQGLQFLIQYYNGEERAKGNILERFSAQQFPDLHSELNLSSLELGDSALYFCASSVTSGGPTDTQYFGPGTRLTVL.

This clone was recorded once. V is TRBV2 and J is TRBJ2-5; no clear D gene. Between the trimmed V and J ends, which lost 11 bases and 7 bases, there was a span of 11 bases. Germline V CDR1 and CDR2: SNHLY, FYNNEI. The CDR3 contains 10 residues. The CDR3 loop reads CASRSGTQYF. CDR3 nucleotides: TGTGCCTCCCGGTCGGGGACCCAGTACTTC.

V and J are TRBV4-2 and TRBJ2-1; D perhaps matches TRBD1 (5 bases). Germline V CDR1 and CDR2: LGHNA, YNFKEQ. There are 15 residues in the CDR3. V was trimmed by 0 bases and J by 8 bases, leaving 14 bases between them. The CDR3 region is CASSQDRGRVDEQFF. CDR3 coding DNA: TGTGCCAGCAGCCAAGATAGGGGCAGGGTTGATGAGCAGTTCTTC.

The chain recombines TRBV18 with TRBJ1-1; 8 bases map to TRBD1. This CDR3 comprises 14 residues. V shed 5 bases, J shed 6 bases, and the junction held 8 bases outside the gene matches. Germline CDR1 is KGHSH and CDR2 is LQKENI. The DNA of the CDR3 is TGTGCCAGCTCAGTGGAGGTACAGGGGGCTGAAGCTTTCTTT. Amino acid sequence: CASSVEVQGAEAFF.

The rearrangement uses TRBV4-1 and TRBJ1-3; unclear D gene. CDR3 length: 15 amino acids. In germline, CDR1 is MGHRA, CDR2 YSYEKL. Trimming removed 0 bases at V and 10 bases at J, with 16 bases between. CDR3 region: CASSQDYQRTGTIYF. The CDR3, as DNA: TGCGCCAGCAGCCAAGATTATCAAAGGACCGGGACCATATATTTT.

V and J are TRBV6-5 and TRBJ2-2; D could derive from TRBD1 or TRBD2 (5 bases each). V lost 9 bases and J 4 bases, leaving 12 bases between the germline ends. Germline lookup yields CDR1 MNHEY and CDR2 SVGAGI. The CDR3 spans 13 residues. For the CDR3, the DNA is TGTGCCAGTTGGGACGGCGGCACCGGGGAGCTGTTTTTT. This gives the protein CASWDGGTGELFF.

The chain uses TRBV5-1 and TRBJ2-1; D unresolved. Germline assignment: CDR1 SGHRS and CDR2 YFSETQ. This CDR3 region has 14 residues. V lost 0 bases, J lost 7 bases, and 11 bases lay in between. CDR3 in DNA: TGCGCCAGCAGCTTGGGCGTGACGAGTAATGAGCAGTTCTTC. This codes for CASSLGVTSNEQFF.

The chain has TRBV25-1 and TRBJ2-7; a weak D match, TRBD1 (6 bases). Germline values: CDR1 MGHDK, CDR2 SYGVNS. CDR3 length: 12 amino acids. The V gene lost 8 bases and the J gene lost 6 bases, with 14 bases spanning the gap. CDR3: CASQQGLSEQYF. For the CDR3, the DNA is TGTGCCAGCCAGCAGGGGCTAAGCGAGCAGTACTTC.

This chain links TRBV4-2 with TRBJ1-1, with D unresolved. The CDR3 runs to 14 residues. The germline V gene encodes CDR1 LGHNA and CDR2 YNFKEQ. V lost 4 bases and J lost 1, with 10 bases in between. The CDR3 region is CASSPLGRNTEAFF. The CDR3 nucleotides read TGTGCCAGCAGCCCCCTCGGTCGGAACACTGAAGCTTTCTTT.

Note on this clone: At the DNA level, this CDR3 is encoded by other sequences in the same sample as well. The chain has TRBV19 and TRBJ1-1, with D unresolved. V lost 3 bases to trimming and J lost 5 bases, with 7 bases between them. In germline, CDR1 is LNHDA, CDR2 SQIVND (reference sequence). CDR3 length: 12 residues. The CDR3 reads CASSMWNTEAFF. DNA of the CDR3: TGTGCCAGTAGTATGTGGAATACTGAAGCTTTCTTT.

CDR3 in amino acids: CASSHNFMNTEAFF. CDR3 nucleotides: TGTGCCAGCAGCCACAACTTCATGAACACTGAAGCTTTCTTT. J is TRBJ1-1 and V is TRBV3-1 (or the pseudogene TRBV3-2); D not resolved. CDR1 is LGHDT and CDR2 is YNNKEL in the germline V gene (reference sequence). V lost 3 bases and J lost 0, with 8 bases in between. This CDR3 spans 14 amino acids.

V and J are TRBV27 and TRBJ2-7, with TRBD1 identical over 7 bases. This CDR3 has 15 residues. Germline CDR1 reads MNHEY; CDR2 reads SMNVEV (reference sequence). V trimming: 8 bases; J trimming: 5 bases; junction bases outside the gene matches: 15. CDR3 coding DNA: TGTGCCAGCGACCTCGGCGCCGACAGGGTAGACGAGCAGTACTTC. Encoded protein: CASDLGADRVDEQYF.

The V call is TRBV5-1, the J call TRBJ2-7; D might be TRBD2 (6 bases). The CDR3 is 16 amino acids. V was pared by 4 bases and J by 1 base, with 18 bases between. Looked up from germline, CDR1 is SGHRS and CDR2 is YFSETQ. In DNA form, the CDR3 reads TGCGCCAGCAGCCCAGATGAAGGGAGGATTTCCTACGAGCAGTACTTC. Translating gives CASSPDEGRISYEQYF.

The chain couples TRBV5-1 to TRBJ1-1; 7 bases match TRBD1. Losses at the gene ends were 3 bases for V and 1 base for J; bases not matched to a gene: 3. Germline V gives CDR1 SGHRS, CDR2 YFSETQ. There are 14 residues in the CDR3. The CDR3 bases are TGCGCCAGCAGCTCAAACAGGGGGAACACTGAAGCTTTCTTT. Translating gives CASSSNRGNTEAFF. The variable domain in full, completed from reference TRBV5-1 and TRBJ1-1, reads KAGVTQTPRYLIKTRGQQVTLSCSPISGHRSVSWYQQTPGQGLQFLFEYFSETQRNKGNFPGRFSGRQFSNSRSEMNVSTLELGDSALYLCASSSNRGNTEAFFGQGTRLTVV.

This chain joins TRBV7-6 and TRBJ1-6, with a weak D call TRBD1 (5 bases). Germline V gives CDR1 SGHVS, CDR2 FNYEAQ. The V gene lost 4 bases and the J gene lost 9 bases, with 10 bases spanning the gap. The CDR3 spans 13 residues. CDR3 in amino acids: CASSSVGGSPLHF. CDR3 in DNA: TGTGCCAGCAGCTCAGTGGGGGGTTCACCCCTCCACTTT.

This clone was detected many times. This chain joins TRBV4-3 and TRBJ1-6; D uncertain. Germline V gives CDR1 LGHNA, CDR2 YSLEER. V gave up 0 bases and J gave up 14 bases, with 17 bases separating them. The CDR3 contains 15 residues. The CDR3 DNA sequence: TGCGCCAGCAGCCAAGAGAGAGAGACCGCCGGGACCCTCCACTTT. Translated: CASSQERETAGTLHF.

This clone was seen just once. CDR3 nucleotide sequence: TGTGCCAGCAGCTTAGATATGGGAGAGACCCAGTACTTC. It translates to CASSLDMGETQYF. The V call is TRBV11-2, the J call TRBJ2-5, with no clear D. The CDR3 spans 13 residues. Trimming pared 0 bases from V and 4 bases from J, leaving 6 bases between. Germline CDR1 is SGHAT and CDR2 is FQNNGV.

The CDR3 DNA reads TGCGCCAGCAGCTTGGAGGGTTTGAGCAATCAGCCCCAGCATTTT. Protein sequence: CASSLEGLSNQPQHF. This sequence joins TRBV5-1 and TRBJ1-5; the D is unclear. Germline-derived CDR1 and CDR2 are SGHRS and YFSETQ. V was trimmed by 0 bases and J by 1 base, leaving 8 bases between them. This CDR3 region has 15 residues.

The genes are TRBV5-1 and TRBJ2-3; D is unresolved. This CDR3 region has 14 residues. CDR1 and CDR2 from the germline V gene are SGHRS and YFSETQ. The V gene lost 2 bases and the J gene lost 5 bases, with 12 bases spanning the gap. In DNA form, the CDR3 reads TGCGCCAGCAGCTTAGGCCGGTTGATAGATACGCAGTATTTT. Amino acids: CASSLGRLIDTQYF.

The CDR3 is CASSFKGWPNEKLFF. The CDR3 nucleotides are TGTGCCAGCAGCTTTAAGGGGTGGCCTAATGAAAAACTGTTTTTT. The chain has TRBV11-3 and TRBJ1-4; weak D call: TRBD1 (5 bases). Between the trimmed V and J ends, which lost 3 bases and 3 bases, there was a span of 11 bases. The CDR3 has 15 residues. From germline, CDR1 is SGHNT and CDR2 YENEEA.

The CDR3 DNA reads TGTGCCAGCAGGGAGTACGTGGGTGAGCAGTTCTTC. This translates into CASREYVGEQFF. The rearrangement uses TRBV12-3 or TRBV12-4 and TRBJ2-1; no reliable D call. Trimming took 6 bases from V and 9 from J, leaving 12 bases between them. The CDR3 extends over 12 amino acids.